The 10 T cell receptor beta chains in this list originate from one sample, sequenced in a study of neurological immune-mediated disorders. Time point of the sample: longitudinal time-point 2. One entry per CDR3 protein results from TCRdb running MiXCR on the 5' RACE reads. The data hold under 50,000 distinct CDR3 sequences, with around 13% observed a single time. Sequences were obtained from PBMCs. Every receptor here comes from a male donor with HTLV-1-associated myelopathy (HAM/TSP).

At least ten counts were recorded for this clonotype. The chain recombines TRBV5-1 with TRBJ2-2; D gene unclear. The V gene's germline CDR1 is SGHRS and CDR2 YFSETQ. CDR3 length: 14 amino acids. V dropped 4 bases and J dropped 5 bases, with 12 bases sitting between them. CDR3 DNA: TGCGCCAGCAGCCAGCCCGTCGGTACCGGGGAGCTGTTTTTT. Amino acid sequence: CASSQPVGTGELFF.

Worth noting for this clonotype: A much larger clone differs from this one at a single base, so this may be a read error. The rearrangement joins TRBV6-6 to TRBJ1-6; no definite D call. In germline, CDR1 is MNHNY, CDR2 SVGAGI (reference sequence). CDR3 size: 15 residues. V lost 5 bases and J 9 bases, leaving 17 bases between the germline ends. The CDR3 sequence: CASSARGCSGSPLHF. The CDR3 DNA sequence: TGTGCCAGCAGTGCTCGAGGGTGTTCCGGTTCACCCCTCCACTTT.

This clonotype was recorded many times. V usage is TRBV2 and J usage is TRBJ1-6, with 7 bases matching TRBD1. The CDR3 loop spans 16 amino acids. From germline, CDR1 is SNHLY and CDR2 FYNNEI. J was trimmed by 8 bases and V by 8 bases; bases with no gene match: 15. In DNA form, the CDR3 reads TGTGCCAGCCTTCGGACAGGAGCAATATATCATTCACCCCTCCACTTT. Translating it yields CASLRTGAIYHSPLHF.

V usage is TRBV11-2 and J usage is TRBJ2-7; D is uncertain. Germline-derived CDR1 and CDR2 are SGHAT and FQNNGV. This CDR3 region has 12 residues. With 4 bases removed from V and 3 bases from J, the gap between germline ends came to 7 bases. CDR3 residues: CASSSVLYEQYF. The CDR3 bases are TGTGCCAGCAGCTCCGTCCTCTACGAGCAGTACTTC.

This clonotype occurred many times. CDR3 nucleotide sequence: TGCGCCAGCAGCCAAGAATCGGCGGCCTTGAGCTACACCTTC. Residues: CASSQESAALSYTF. J is TRBJ1-2 and V is TRBV4-3, with D uncertain. V was pared by 0 bases and J by 9 bases, with 14 bases between. Germline CDR1 is LGHNA and CDR2 is YSLEER. The CDR3 totals 14 residues.

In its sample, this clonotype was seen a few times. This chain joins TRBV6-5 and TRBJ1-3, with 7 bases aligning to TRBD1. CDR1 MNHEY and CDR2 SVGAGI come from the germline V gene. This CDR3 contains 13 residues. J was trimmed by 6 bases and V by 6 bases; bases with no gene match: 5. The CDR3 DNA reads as TGTGCCAGCAGCCGGGACAGATCAAACACCATATATTTT. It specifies CASSRDRSNTIYF.

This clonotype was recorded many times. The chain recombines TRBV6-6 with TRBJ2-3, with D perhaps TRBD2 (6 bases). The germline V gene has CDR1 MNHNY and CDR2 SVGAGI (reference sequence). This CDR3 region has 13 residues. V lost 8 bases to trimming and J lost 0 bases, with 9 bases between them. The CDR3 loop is CASRGSSTDTQYF. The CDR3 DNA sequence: TGTGCCAGCCGGGGGTCTAGCACAGATACGCAGTATTTT.

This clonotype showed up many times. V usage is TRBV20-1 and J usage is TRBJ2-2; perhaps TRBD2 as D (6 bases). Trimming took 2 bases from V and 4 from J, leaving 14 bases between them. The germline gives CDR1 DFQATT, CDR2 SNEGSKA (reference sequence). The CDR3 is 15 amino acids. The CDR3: CSARRPTGGTGELFF. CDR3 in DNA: TGCAGTGCTAGAAGACCTACCGGGGGCACCGGGGAGCTGTTTTTT.

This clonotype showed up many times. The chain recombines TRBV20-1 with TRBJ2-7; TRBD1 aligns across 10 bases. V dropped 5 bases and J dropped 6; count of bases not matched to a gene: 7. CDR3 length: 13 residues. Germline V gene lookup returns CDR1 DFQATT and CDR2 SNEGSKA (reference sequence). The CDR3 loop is CSAFSGQGFEQYF. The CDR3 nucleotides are TGCAGTGCTTTCTCGGGACAGGGGTTCGAGCAGTACTTC.

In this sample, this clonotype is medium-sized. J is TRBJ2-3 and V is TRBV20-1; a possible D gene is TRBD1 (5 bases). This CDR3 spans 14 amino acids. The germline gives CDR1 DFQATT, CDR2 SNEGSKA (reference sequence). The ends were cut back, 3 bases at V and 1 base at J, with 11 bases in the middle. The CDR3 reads CSASIGAGTDTQYF. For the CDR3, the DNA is TGCAGTGCTAGCATTGGGGCGGGCACAGATACGCAGTATTTT.